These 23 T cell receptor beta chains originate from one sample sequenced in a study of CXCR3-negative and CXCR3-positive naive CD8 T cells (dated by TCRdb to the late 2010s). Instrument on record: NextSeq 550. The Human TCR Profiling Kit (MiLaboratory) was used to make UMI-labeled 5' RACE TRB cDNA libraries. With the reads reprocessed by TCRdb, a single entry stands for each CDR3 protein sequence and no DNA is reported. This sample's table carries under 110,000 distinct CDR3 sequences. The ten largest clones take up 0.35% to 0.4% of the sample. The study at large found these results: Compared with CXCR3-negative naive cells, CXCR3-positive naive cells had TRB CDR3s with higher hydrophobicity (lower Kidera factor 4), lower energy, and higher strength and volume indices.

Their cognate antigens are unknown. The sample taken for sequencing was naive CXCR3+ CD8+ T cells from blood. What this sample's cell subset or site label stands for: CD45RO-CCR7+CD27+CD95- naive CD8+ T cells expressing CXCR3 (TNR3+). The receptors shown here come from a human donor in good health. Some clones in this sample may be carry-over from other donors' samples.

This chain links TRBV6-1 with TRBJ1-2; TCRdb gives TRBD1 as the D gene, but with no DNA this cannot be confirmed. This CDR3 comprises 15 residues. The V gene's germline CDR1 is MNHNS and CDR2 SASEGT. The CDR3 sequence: CASSEAWRGWDGYTF.

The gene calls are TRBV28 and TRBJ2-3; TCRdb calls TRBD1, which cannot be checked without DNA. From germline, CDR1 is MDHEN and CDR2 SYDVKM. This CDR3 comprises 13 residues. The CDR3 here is CASGTGSTDTQYF. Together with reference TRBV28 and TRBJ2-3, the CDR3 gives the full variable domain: DVKVTQSSRYLVKRTGEKVFLECVQDMDHENMFWYRQDPGLGLRLIYFSYDVKMKEKGDIPEGYSVSREKKERFSLILESASTNQTSMYLCASGTGSTDTQYFGPGTRLTVL.

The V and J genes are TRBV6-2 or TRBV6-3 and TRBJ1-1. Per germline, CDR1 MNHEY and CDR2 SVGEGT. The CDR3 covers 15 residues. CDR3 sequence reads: CASSYPPDGNTEAFF.

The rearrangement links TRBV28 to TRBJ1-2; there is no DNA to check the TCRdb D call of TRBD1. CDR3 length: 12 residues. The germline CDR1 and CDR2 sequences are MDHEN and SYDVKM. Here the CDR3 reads CASSRDRYGYTF.

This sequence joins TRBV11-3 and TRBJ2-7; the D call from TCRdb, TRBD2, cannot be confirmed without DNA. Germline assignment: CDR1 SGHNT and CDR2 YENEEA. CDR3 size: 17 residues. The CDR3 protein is CASSSRTSGPGGYEQYF.

CDR3 sequence: CSVEGQSSYEQYF. V usage is TRBV29-1 and J usage is TRBJ2-7; absent DNA, TCRdb's TRBD1 call cannot be checked. In germline, CDR1 is SQVTM, CDR2 ANQGSEA. The CDR3 runs to 13 residues.

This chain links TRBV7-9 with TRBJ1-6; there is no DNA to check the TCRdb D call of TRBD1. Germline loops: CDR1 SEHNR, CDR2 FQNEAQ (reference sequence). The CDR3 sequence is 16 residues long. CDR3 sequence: CASSLLQGFGNSPLHF.

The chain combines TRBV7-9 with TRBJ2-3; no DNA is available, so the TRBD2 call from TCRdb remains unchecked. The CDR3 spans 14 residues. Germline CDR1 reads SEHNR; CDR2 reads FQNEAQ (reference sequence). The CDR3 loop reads CASSLAMAPDTQYF.

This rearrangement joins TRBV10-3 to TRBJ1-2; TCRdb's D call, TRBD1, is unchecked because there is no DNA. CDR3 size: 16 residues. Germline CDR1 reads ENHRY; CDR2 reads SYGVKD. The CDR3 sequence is CAISEGGGPANYGYTF.

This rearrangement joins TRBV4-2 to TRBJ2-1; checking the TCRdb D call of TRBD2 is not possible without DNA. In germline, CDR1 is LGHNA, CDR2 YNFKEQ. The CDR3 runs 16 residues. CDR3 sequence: CASSQEEGSSYNEQFF.

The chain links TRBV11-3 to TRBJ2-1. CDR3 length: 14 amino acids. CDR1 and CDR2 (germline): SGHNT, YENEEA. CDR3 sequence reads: CASSLDENTNEQFF.

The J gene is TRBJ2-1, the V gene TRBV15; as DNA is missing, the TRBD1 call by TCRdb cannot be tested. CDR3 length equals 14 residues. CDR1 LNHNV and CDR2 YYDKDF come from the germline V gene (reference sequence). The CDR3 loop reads CATRKTGAYNEQFF.

CDR3 sequence reads: CSVESRGSYNEQFF. V usage is TRBV29-1 and J usage is TRBJ2-1; TCRdb gives TRBD1 as the D gene, but with no DNA this cannot be confirmed. Germline V gene data show CDR1 as SQVTM and CDR2 as ANQGSEA. The CDR3 has 14 residues.

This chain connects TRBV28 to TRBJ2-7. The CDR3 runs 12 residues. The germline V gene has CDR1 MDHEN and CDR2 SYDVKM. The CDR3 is CASSYIAYEQYF.

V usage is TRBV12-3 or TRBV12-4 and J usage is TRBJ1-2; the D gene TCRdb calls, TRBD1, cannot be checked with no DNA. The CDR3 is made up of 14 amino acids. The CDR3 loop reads CASSSGGVDYGYTF.

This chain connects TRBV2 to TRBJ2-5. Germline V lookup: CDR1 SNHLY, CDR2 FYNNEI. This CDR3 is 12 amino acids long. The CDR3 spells CAGKRVAETQYF.

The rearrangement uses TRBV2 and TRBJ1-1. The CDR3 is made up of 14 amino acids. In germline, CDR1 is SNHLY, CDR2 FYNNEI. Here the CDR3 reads CASSGSYSSTEAFF.

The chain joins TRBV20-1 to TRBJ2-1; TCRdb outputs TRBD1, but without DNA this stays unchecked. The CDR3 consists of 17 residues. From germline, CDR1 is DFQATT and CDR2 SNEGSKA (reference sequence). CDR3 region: CSARDIQGQGSVNEQFF.

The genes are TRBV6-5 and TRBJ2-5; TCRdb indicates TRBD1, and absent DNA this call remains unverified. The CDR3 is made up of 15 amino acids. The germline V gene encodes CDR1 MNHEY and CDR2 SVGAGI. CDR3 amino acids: CASSYLGGTQETQYF.

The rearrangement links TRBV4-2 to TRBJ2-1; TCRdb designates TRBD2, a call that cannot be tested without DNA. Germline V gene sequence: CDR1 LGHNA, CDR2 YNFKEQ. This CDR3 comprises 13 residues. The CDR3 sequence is CASSQVLTSEQFF.

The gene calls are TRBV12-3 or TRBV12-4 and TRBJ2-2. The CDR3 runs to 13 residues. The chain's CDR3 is CASSFSPTGELFF.

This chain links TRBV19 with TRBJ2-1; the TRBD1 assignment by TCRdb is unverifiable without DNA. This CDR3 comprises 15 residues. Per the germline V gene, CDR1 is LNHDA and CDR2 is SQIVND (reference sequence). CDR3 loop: CASSIPTGVRNEQFF.

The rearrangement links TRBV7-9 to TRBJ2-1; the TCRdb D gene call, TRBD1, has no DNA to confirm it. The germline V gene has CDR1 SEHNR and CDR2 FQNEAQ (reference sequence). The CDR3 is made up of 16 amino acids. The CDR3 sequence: CASSLALQGSYNEQFF.